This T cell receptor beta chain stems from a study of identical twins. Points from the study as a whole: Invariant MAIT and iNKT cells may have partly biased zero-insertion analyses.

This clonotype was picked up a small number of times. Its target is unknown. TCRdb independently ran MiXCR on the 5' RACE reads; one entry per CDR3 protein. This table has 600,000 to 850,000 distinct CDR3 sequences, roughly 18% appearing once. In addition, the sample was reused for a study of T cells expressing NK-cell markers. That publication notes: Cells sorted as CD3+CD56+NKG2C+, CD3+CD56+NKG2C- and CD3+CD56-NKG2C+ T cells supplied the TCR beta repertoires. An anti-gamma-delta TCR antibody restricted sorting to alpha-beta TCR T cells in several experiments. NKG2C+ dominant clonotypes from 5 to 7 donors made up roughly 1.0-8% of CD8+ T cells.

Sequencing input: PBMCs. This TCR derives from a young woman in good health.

For the CDR3, the DNA is TGTGCCAGCCGCACAGGGGGGTCCCAAGAGACCCAGTACTTC. Protein: CASRTGGSQETQYF. The genes are TRBV5-6 and TRBJ2-5; the match to TRBD1 covers 8 bases. J lost 1 base, V lost 7 bases, and 6 bases had no gene match. This CDR3 is 14 amino acids long. The germline V gene encodes CDR1 SGHDT and CDR2 YYEEEE.